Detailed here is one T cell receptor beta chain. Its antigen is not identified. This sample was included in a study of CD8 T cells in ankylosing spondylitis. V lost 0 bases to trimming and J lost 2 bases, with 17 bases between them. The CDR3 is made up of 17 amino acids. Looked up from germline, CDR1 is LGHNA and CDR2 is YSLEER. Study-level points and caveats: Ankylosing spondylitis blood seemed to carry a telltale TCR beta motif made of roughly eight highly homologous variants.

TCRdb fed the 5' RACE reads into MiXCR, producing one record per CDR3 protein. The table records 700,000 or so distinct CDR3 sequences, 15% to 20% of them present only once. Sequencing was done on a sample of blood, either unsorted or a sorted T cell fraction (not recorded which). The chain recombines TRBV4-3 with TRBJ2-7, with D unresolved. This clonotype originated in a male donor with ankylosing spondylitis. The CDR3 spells CASSQEGPQRGTYEQYF. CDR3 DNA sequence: TGCGCCAGCAGCCAAGAGGGCCCACAGAGAGGAACCTACGAGCAGTACTTC.